The entry below describes one T cell receptor (beta chain). J lost 12 bases, V lost 3 bases, and 6 bases had no gene match. In germline, CDR1 is SGHNT, CDR2 YYREEE (reference sequence). The CDR3 sequence is 13 residues long. The sample comes from a study of blood T cell repertoires in COVID-19. Study-wide context: Specimens from acute and convalescent COVID-19 originated in the United States, Italy and Spain. From T cells, B-cell-depleted T cells, or PBMCs came the material, which was cDNA or gDNA.

Authors' data handling: For nucleated cells, counts were estimated from reference gene primer amplification. Profiled with immunoSEQ multiplex PCR; TCRdb holds only in-frame clones, not every one. The D gene and trimming were derived from the DNA, and the V and J assignments and clone size from that table. The sample has about 220,000 clones, around 81% seen once. The sample taken for sequencing was peripheral blood. The TCR sequence derives from an older woman with acute or convalescent COVID-19. The chain is built from TRBV5-4 and TRBJ1-4, with TRBD1 matching over 9 bases. The CDR3 region has the DNA TGTGCCAGCAGCTCGACAGGGGGTAAAGAACTGTTTTTT. Residues: CASSSTGGKELFF.